A single sample gave rise to the 16 T cell receptor beta chains below, sequenced in a study of blood T cell repertoires in COVID-19. The protocol was immunoSEQ multiplex PCR, while the TCRdb copy is restricted to in-frame clones and leaves out a portion. Here the sample spans some 250,000 clones, around 90% being singletons. Sample: peripheral blood. The receptors originated from a man aged 55 to 70 who had recovered from COVID-19.

V and J are TRBV19 and TRBJ1-2, with D maybe TRBD1 (5 bases). CDR1 is LNHDA, CDR2 SQIVND, per germline (reference sequence). The CDR3 covers 13 residues. V shed 4 bases and J shed 2 bases, with 8 bases lying between them. The chain's CDR3 is CASSTPGNYGYTF. For the CDR3, the DNA is TGTGCCAGTAGTACCCCAGGGAACTATGGCTACACCTTC.

The chain combines TRBV4-1 with TRBJ2-2; 9 nucleotides align to TRBD2. Germline V CDR1 and CDR2: MGHRA, YSYEKL. V trimming: 1 base; J trimming: 3 bases; junction bases outside the gene matches: 6. CDR3 length equals 17 residues. CDR3 sequence: CASSQATGLAYTGELFF. CDR3 in DNA: TGCGCCAGCAGCCAAGCCACGGGACTAGCATACACCGGGGAGCTGTTTTTT.

The rearrangement uses TRBV6-1 and TRBJ1-6, with 9 bases matching TRBD1. CDR3 length equals 16 residues. After removal of 0 bases from V and 6 bases from J, the junction contained 3 bases not matched to a gene. In germline, CDR1 is MNHNS, CDR2 SASEGT. The CDR3 is CASSEARTGANSPLHF. The CDR3, as DNA: TGTGCCAGCAGTGAAGCGCGGACAGGGGCTAATTCACCCCTCCACTTT.

The chain uses TRBV14 and TRBJ2-7, with TRBD1 matching over 8 bases. This CDR3 is built from 14 residues. Germline CDR1 reads SGHDN; CDR2 reads FVKESK. V shed 2 bases, J shed 5 bases, and the junction held 5 bases outside the gene matches. The CDR3 protein is CASSQYRTGNEQYF. CDR3 nucleotide sequence: TGTGCCAGCAGCCAATACCGGACAGGGAACGAGCAGTACTTC.

The chain employs TRBV29-1 and TRBJ2-1; TRBD2 agrees at 9 bases. The length of the CDR3 is 15 residues. J gave up 6 bases and V 6 bases, and 12 bases lay outside the gene matches. Germline values: CDR1 SQVTM, CDR2 ANQGSEA. The CDR3 spells CSVGVRGGGSNEQFF. CDR3 coding DNA: TGCAGCGTGGGTGTGCGGGGGGGAGGGTCCAATGAGCAGTTCTTC.

The chain employs TRBV5-6 and TRBJ2-7, with a possible D match to TRBD1 (5 bases). Trimming stripped 2 bases from V and 4 bases from J, with 13 bases between. CDR1 and CDR2 (germline): SGHDT, YYEEEE. CDR3 length equals 14 residues. The CDR3 DNA follows: TGTGCCAGCAGCTTTGTCCAGGGCCCTTACGAGCAGTACTTC. It encodes CASSFVQGPYEQYF.

The CDR3: CASSLGGWAGRNNEQFF. DNA for the CDR3: TGTGCCAGCAGCCTAGGGGGGTGGGCAGGGAGGAACAATGAGCAGTTCTTC. This sequence joins TRBV11-3 and TRBJ2-1; D may be TRBD1 or TRBD2 (6 bases each). The length of the CDR3 is 17 residues. Trimming shortened V by 5 bases and J by 5 bases, and 22 bases separated the two germline ends. CDR1 and CDR2 from the germline V gene are SGHNT and YENEEA.

This rearrangement joins TRBV11-3 to TRBJ2-1; 10 bases map to TRBD2. Per the germline V gene, CDR1 is SGHNT and CDR2 is YENEEA. Germline trimming cut 6 bases from V and 9 bases from J; bases unmatched to any gene: 5. The CDR3 runs to 13 residues. In DNA form, the CDR3 reads TGTGCCAGCAGTCTAAGGACTAGCGGTGAGCAGTTCTTC. Translating gives CASSLRTSGEQFF.

The chain uses TRBV6-5 and TRBJ1-2; D ambiguous. CDR3 length: 14 residues. V shed 6 bases and J shed 1 base, with 12 bases lying between them. Germline-derived CDR1 and CDR2 are MNHEY and SVGAGI. The CDR3 loop is CASSPSGINYGYTF. The CDR3 DNA follows: TGTGCCAGCAGCCCGTCCGGGATTAACTATGGCTACACCTTC.

The chain joins TRBV2 to TRBJ1-2; 8 positions agree with TRBD1. Germline-derived CDR1 and CDR2 are SNHLY and FYNNEI. The J segment lost 4 bases and the V segment lost 8 bases, leaving 9 bases of the junction unmatched. CDR3 length equals 14 residues. The CDR3 here is CASGQGAQGYGYTF. DNA for the CDR3: TGTGCCAGCGGCCAGGGGGCCCAGGGCTATGGCTACACCTTC. The full variable domain, its missing parts supplied by reference TRBV2 and TRBJ1-2, is EPEVTQTPSHQVTQMGQEVILRCVPISNHLYFYWYRQILGQKVEFLVSFYNNEISEKSEIFDDQFSVERPDGSNFTLKIRSTKLEDSAMYFCASGQGAQGYGYTFGSGTRLTVV.

The J gene is TRBJ2-3, the V gene TRBV10-2, with D possibly being TRBD1 (5 bases). CDR1 is WSHSY, CDR2 SAAADI, per germline. The CDR3 runs to 13 residues. The CDR3 region is CVSAWGWTDTQYF. Here the CDR3 DNA reads TGCGTCTCTGCATGGGGCTGGACAGATACGCAGTATTTT.

The chain links TRBV5-1 to TRBJ1-2; D is possibly TRBD1 (6 bases). Germline CDR1 and CDR2: SGHRS and YFSETQ. The CDR3 is 15 residues long. The V gene lost 2 bases and the J gene lost 0 bases, with 11 bases spanning the gap. The CDR3 bases are TGCGCCAGCAGCTTCGGACAGCATACTAACTATGGCTACACCTTC. It is translated as CASSFGQHTNYGYTF. Variable domain in full (rest from reference TRBV5-1 and TRBJ1-2): KAGVTQTPRYLIKTRGQQVTLSCSPISGHRSVSWYQQTPGQGLQFLFEYFSETQRNKGNFPGRFSGRQFSNSRSEMNVSTLELGDSALYLCASSFGQHTNYGYTFGSGTRLTVV.

The chain links TRBV5-1 to TRBJ2-1, with 8 bases identical to TRBD2. J gave up 3 bases and V 5 bases, and 10 bases lay outside the gene matches. In germline, CDR1 is SGHRS, CDR2 YFSETQ. This CDR3 comprises 16 residues. DNA of the CDR3: TGCGCCAGCAGACCCATAGCGGGGATAATCTACAATGAGCAGTTCTTC. Translated, it gives CASRPIAGIIYNEQFF.

V and J are TRBV19 and TRBJ2-2; no definite D call. V lost 4 bases to trimming and J lost 3 bases, with 3 bases between them. The CDR3 runs to 12 residues. The germline CDR1 and CDR2 sequences are LNHDA and SQIVND (reference sequence). In nucleotides, the CDR3 is TGTGCCAGTAGTACGGACACCGGGGAGCTGTTTTTT. This gives the protein CASSTDTGELFF.

In this sample, this clone turned up a few times. The rearrangement uses TRBV2 and TRBJ1-2; 7 positions agree with TRBD1. Germline CDR1 and CDR2: SNHLY and FYNNEI. This CDR3 contains 15 residues. Germline trimming cut 1 base from V and 6 bases from J; bases unmatched to any gene: 8. In DNA, the CDR3 is TGTGCCAGCAGTGAAGGTCCGGGACAGATCAATGGCTACACCTTC. Encoded protein: CASSEGPGQINGYTF.

This clone was counted once. As DNA, the CDR3 is TGTGCCAGCAGCCCACAGGGAGTTCAGCCCCAGCATTTT. Protein: CASSPQGVQPQHF. The chain uses TRBV6-6 and TRBJ1-5; tentative D call: TRBD1 (6 bases). The V end lost 6 bases, the J end lost 6 bases, and 12 bases lay between the germline ends. CDR3 length: 13 residues. Germline values: CDR1 MNHNY, CDR2 SVGAGI (reference sequence).